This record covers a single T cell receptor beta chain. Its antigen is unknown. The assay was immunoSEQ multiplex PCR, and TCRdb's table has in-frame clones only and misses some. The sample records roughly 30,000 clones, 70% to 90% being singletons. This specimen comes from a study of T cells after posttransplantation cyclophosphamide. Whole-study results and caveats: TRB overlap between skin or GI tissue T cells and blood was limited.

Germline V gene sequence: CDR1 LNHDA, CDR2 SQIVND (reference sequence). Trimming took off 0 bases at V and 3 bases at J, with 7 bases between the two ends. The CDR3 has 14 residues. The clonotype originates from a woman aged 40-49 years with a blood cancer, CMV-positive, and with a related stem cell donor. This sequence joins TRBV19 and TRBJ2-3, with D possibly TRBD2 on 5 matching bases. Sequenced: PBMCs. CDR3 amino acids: CASSIDSGTDTQYF. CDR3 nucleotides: TGTGCCAGTAGTATAGATTCGGGAACAGATACGCAGTATTTT.